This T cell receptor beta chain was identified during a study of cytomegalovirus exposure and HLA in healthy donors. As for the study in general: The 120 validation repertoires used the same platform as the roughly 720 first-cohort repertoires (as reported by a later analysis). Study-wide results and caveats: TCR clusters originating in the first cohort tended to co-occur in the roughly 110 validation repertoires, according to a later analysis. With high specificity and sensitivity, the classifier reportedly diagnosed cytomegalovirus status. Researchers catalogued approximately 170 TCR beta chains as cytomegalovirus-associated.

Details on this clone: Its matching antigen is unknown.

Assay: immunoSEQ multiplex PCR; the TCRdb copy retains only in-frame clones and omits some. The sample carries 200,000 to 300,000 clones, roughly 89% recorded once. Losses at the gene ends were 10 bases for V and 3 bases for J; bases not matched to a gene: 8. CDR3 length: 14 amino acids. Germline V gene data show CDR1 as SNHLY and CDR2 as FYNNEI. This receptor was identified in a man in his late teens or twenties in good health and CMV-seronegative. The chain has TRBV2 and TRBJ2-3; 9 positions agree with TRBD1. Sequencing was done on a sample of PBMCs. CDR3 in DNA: TGTGCCACCCTCGGGGACAGGGTGACAGATACGCAGTATTTT. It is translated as CATLGDRVTDTQYF.